The present entry profiles one T cell receptor (beta chain) with its context. The antigen is unknown. These data come from a study of cytomegalovirus exposure and HLA in healthy donors. Whole-study findings and limits: In an earlier analysis, productive rearrangement rates for most beta V segments clustered near 90% or 30%.

The V end lost 0 bases, the J end lost 1 base, and 10 bases lay between the germline ends. Germline assignment: CDR1 SGHRS and CDR2 YFSETQ. The CDR3 covers 15 residues. Use of 60 Vbeta and 13 Jbeta primers characterized the PCR. TCRdb's copy holds only in-frame clones and misses some; the assay was immunoSEQ multiplex PCR. The sample shows fewer than 200,000 clones, roughly 84% of them seen only once. The specimen was PBMCs. The source is a male donor in good health and CMV-seronegative. The rearrangement uses TRBV5-1 and TRBJ1-2; D call uncertain. The CDR3 reads CASSLDFRNNYGYTF. CDR3 DNA: TGCGCCAGCAGCTTGGATTTCAGGAATAACTATGGCTACACCTTC.